This T cell receptor (beta chain) emerged from a study of blood T cells in healthy people across ages. Overall study findings and caveats: There were more naive CD4+ cells and higher diversity in long-lived donors than in aged donors.

Primed by a sample-barcoded 5' primer and a J-beta primer mix, a second PCR proceeded for about 6 to 11 cycles. Each cDNA molecule carried a tag from a template-switch adaptor that contained 12 random nucleotides. One entry per CDR3 protein results from TCRdb running MiXCR on the 5' RACE reads. The sample lists just under 750,000 distinct CDR3 sequences; around a fifth were seen once. Extracted total RNA amounted to at least 6 micrograms for each sample. As for this clonotype: No antigen is known for it.

V lost 0 bases to trimming and J lost 1 base, with 14 bases between them. This CDR3 spans 16 amino acids. Germline V gene sequence: CDR1 SGHRS, CDR2 YFSETQ. The sequence derives from a man between 65 and 85 years old in good health. The sequenced material came from blood. This chain joins TRBV5-1 and TRBJ2-7; no clear D. The CDR3 reads CASSLEGQTSSYEQYV. The CDR3 DNA reads TGCGCCAGCAGCTTGGAAGGGCAGACGTCATCCTACGAGCAGTACGTC.